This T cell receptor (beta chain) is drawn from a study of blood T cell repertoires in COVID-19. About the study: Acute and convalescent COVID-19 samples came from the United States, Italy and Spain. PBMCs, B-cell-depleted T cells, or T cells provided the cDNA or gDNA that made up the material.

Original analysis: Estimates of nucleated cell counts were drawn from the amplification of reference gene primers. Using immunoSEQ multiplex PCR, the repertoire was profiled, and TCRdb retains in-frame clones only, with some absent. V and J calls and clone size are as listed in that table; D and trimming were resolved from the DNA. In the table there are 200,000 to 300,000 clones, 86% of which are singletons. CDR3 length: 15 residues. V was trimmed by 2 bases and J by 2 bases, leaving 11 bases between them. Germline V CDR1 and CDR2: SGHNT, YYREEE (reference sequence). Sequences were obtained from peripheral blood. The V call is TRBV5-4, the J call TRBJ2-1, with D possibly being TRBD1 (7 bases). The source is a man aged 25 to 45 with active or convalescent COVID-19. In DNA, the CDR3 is TGTGCCAGCAGCTTTTCAGGGGGGACCTACAATGAGCAGTTCTTC. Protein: CASSFSGGTYNEQFF.